This T cell receptor beta chain derives from a study of CD8+CD57+ T cells in acquired aplastic anemia. As for the study in general: When averaged, DNA from sorted CD4+ and CD8+ cells came to 3 to 3.5 ug.

Patients chosen for sequencing had shown CD8+CD57+ cell expansion by flow cytometry. Genomic DNA acted as the template from which TCR beta VDJ combination and CDR3 sequence profiling were carried out. TCRdb used MiXCR to reprocess the reads, holding one entry per CDR3 protein. Altogether roughly 160,000 distinct CDR3 sequences are present, about two thirds being singletons, with the ten largest covering around 45%. This clonotype is large (0.1 to 1%). Its antigen remains unidentified. Notes on the study in general: It was found that approximately 29 CD8+ CDR3 sequences were shared between patients and controls.

The specimen was sorted CD4+, CD8+, or CD8+CD57+ T cells (not recorded which) from PBMCs. The sequence was collected from a human donor with aplastic anemia.

The CDR3: CASSEATEIQPLHF. The CDR3 coding sequence is TGTGCCAGCAGTGAAGCGACGGAGATTCAACCCCTCCACTTT. The chain uses TRBV6-1 and TRBJ1-6; D remains unclear. This CDR3 has 14 amino acids. Trimming stripped 0 bases from V and 12 bases from J, with 12 bases between. CDR1 and CDR2 (germline): MNHNS, SASEGT.